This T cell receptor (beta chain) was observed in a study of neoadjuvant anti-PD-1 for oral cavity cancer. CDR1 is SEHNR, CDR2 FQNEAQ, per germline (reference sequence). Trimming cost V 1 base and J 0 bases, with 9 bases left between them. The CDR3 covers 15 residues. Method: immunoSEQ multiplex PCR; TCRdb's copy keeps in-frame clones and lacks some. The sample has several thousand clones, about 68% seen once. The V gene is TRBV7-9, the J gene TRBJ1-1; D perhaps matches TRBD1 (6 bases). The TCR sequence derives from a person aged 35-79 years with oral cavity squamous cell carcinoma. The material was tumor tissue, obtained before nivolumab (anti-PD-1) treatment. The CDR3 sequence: CASSLERGMNTEAFF. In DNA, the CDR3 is TGTGCCAGCAGCTTAGAGAGGGGGATGAACACTGAAGCTTTCTTT.